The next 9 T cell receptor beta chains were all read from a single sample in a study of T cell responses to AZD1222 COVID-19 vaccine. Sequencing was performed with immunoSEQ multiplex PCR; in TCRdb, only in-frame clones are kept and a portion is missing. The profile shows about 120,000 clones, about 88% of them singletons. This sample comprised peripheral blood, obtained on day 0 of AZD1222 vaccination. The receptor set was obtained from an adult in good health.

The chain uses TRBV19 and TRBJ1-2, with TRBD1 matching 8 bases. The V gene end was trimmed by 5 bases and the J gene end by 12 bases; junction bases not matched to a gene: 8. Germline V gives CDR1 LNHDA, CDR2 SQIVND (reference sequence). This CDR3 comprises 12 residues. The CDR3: CASSFGQGVNTF. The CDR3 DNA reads TGTGCCAGTAGTTTCGGACAGGGAGTAAACACCTTC.

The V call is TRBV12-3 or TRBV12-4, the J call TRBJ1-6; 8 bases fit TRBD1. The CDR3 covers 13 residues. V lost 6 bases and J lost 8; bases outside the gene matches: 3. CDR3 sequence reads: CASRSTGDSPLHF. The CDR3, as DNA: TGTGCCAGCAGATCGACAGGGGATTCACCCCTCCACTTT.

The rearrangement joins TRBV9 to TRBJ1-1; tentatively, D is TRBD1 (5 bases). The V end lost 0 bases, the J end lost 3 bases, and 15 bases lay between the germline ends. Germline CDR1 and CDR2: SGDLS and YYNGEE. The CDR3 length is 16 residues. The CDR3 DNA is TGTGCCAGCAGCGTAGATTCGGAGGGGCAAGACACTGAAGCTTTCTTT. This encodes CASSVDSEGQDTEAFF.

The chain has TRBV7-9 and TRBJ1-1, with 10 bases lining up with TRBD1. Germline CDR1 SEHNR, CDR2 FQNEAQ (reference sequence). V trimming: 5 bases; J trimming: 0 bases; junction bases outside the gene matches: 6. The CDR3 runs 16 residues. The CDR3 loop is CASSQIGTGVNTEAFF. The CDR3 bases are TGTGCCAGCAGCCAAATCGGGACAGGGGTGAACACTGAAGCTTTCTTT. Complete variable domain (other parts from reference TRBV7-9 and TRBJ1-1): DTGVSQNPRHKITKRGQNVTFRCDPISEHNRLYWYRQTLGQGPEFLTYFQNEAQLEKSRLLSDRFSAERPKGSFSTLEIQRTEQGDSAMYLCASSQIGTGVNTEAFFGQGTRLTVV.

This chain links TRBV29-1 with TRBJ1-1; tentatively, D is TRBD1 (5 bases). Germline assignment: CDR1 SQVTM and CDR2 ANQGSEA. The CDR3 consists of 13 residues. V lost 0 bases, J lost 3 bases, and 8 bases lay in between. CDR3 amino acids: CSVEEGGDTEAFF. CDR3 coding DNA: TGCAGCGTTGAAGAGGGGGGGGACACTGAAGCTTTCTTT.

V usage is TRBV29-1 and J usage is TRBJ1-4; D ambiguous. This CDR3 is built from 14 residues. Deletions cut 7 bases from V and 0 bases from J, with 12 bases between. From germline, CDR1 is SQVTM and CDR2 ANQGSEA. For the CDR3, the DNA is TGCAGCGCTACAACCGGTGCAACTAATGAAAAACTGTTTTTT. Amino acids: CSATTGATNEKLFF.

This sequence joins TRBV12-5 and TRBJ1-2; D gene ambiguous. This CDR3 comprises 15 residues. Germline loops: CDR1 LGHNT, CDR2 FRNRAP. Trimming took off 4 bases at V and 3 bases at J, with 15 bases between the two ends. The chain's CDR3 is CASGSHPRIHYGYTF. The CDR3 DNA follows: TGTGCTAGTGGTTCTCACCCCAGGATTCACTATGGCTACACCTTC. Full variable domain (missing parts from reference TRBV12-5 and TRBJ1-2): DARVTQTPRHKVTEMGQEVTMRCQPILGHNTVFWYRQTMMQGLELLAYFRNRAPLDDSGMPKDRFSAEMPDATLATLKIQPSEPRDSAVYFCASGSHPRIHYGYTFGSGTRLTVV.

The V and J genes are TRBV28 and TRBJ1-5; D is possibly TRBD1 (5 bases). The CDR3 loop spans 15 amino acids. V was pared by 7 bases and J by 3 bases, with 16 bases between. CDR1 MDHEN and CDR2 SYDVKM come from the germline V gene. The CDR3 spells CASIPTGRINQPQHF. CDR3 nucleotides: TGTGCCAGCATCCCGACGGGACGGATCAATCAGCCCCAGCATTTT.

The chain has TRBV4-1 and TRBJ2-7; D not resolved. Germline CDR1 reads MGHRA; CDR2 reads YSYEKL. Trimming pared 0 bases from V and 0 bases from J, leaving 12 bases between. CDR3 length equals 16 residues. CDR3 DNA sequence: TGCGCCAGCAGCCAAGAAGGTGGGGTTGTCTCCTACGAGCAGTACTTC. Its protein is CASSQEGGVVSYEQYF.